This record concerns one T cell receptor beta chain sequence. Its antigen is undetermined. The sample originates from a study of shared clonotypes between healthy human individuals. Notes on the study in general: Few donors limited the genetic and exposure-history diversity represented.

Genomic DNA per cell subset filled all wells of several immunoSEQ plates. This table comes from immunoSEQ multiplex PCR, and its TCRdb copy is limited to in-frame clones, with some not included. The top ten hold approximately 12% of the sample, which has roughly 480,000 clones, roughly 78% seen once. Trimming took off 6 bases at V and 9 bases at J, with 15 bases between the two ends. Germline CDR1 is MNHEY and CDR2 is SVGAGI. The CDR3 totals 13 residues. This receptor was identified in a middle-aged woman in good health. Some clones in this sample may be carry-over from other donors' samples. The chain is built from TRBV6-5 and TRBJ2-1, with a possible D match to TRBD1 (5 bases). The sequencing sample was made of PBMCs. This CDR3 is CASRLRIDSEQFF. For the CDR3, the DNA is TGTGCCAGCAGGCTTAGGATCGACAGTGAGCAGTTCTTC.